This record covers a single T cell receptor beta chain. The antigen remains unidentified. TCRdb reprocessed the 5' RACE reads via MiXCR and lists one record per CDR3 protein. The sample holds roughly 410,000 distinct CDR3 sequences, approximately 25% seen once. The sample originates from a study of T-cell memory formation after mild COVID-19. Overall study findings and caveats: While clones contracting from day 15 to 85 were balanced between CD4 and CD8, later expanders leaned CD4+. Second-wave clones peaking on day 37 lacked confirmed SARS-CoV-2 specificity.

The germline V gene encodes CDR1 KGHSH and CDR2 LQKENI. V gave up 6 bases and J gave up 5 bases, with 17 bases separating them. The CDR3 is made up of 14 amino acids. The V call is TRBV18, the J call TRBJ2-7, with D maybe TRBD2 (6 bases). The TCR sequence derives from an adult woman who had mild COVID-19 (a few samples of this study predate the infection). Cell type and time point are not known. Sequencing was performed on PBMCs or a T cell subset sorted from them (not recorded which). In DNA, the CDR3 is TGTGCCAGCTCCGCTAGCGTCCCCCCGGACGAGCAGTACTTC. As protein: CASSASVPPDEQYF.